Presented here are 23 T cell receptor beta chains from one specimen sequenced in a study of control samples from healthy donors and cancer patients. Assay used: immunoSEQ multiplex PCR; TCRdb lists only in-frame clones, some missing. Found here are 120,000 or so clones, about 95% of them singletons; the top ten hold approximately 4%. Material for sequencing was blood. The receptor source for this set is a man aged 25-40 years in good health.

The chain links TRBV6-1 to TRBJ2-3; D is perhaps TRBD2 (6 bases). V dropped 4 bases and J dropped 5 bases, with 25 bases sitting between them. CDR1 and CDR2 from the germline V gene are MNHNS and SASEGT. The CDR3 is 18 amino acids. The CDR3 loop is CASSGPGGWARSGDTQYF. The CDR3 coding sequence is TGTGCCAGCAGTGGCCCCGGGGGTTGGGCTAGAAGTGGAGATACGCAGTATTTT.

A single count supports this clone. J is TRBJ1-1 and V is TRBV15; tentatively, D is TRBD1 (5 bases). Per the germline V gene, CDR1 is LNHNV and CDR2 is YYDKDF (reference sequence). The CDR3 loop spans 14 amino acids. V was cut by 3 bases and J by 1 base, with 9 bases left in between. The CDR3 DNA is TGTGCCACCAGCAGGGACACCAGGAACACTGAAGCTTTCTTT. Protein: CATSRDTRNTEAFF.

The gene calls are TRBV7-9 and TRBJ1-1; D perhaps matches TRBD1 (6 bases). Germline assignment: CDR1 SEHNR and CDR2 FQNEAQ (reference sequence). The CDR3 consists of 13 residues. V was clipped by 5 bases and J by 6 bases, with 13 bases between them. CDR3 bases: TGTGCCAGCAGCACCAGCGGGGGGCCTGAAGCTTTCTTT. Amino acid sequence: CASSTSGGPEAFF.

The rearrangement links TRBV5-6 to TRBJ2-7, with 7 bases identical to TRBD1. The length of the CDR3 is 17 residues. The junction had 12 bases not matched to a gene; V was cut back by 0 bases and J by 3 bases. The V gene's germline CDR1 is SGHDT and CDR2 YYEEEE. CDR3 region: CASSLGQGVEVYYEQYF. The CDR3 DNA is TGTGCCAGCAGCTTGGGACAGGGAGTCGAGGTTTACTACGAGCAGTACTTC. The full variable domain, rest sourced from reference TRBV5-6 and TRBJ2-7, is DAGVTQSPTHLIKTRGQQVTLRCSPKSGHDTVSWYQQALGQGPQFIFQYYEEEERQRGNFPDRFSGHQFPNYSSELNVNALLLGDSALYLCASSLGQGVEVYYEQYFGPGTRLTVT.

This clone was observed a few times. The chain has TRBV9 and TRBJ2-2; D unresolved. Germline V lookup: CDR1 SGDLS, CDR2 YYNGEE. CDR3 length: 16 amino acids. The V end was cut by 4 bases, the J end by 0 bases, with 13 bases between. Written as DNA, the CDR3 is TGTGCCAGCAGCTCAAGGTTCGTAGCGAACACCGGGGAGCTGTTTTTT. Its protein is CASSSRFVANTGELFF.

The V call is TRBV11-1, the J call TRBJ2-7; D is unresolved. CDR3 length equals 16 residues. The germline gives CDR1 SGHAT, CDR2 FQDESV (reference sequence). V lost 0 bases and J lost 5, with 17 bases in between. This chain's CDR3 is CASSLARVALMHEQYF. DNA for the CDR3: TGTGCCAGCAGCTTAGCGCGTGTTGCGCTGATGCACGAGCAGTACTTC.

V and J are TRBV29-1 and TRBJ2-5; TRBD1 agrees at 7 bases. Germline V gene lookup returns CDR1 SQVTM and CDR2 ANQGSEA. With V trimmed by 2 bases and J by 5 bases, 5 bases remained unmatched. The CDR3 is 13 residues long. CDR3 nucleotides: TGCAGCGTTGAATTACAGGGGTATGAGACCCAGTACTTC. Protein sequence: CSVELQGYETQYF.

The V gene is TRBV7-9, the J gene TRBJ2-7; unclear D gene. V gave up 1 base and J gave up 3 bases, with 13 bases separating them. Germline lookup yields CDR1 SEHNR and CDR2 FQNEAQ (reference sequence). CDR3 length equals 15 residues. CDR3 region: CASSLGLSAIYEQYF. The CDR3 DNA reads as TGTGCCAGCAGCTTAGGCCTGAGCGCGATCTACGAGCAGTACTTC.

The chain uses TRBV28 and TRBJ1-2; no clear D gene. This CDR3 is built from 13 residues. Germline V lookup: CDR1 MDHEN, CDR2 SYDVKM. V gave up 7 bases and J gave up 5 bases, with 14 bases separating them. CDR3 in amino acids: CASTLERVYGYTF. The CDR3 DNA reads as TGTGCCAGCACCTTGGAAAGGGTTTATGGCTACACCTTC.

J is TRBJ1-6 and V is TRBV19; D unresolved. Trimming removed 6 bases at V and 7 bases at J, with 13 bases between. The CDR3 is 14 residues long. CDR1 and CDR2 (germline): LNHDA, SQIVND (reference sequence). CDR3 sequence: CASSFGLGNSPLHF. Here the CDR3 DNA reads TGTGCCAGTAGCTTCGGGCTGGGAAATTCACCCCTCCACTTT. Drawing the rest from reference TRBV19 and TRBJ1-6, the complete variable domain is DGGITQSPKYLFRKEGQNVTLSCEQNLNHDAMYWYRQDPGQGLRLIYYSQIVNDFQKGDIAEGYSVSREKKESFPLTVTSAQKNPTAFYLCASSFGLGNSPLHFGNGTRLTVT.

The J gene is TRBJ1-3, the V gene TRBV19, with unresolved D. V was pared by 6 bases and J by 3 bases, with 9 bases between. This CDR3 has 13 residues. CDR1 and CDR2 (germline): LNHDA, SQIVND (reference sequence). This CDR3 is CASRMGSGNTIYF. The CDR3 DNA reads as TGTGCCAGTAGAATGGGAAGTGGAAACACCATATATTTT.

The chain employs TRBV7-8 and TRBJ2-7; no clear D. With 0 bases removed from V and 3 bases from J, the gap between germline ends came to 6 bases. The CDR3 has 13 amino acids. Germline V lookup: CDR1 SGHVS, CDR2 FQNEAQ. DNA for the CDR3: TGTGCCAGCAGCTTAGCCCACAGCTACGAGCAGTACTTC. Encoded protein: CASSLAHSYEQYF.

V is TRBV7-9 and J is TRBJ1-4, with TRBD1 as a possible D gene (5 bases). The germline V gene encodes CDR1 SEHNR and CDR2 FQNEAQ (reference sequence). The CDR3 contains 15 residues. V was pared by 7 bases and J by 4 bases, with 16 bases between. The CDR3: CASTRAGGGNEKLFF. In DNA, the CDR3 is TGTGCCAGCACCAGAGCTGGGGGAGGTAATGAAAAACTGTTTTTT.

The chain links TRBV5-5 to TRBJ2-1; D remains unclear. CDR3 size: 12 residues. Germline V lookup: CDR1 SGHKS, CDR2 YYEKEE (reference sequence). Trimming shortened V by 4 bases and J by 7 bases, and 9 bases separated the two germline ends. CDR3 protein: CASSPAPNEQFF. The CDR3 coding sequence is TGTGCCAGCAGCCCAGCCCCAAATGAGCAGTTCTTC.

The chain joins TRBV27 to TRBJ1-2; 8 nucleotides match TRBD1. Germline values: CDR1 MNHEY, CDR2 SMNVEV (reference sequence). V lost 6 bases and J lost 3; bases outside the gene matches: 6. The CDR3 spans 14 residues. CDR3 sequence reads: CASSPETGDYGYTF. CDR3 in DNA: TGTGCCAGCAGCCCCGAGACAGGGGACTATGGCTACACCTTC.

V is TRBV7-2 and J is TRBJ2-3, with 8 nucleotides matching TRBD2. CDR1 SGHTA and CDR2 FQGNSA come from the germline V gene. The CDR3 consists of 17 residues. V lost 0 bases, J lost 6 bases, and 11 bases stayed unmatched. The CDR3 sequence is CASSLARLSGAPDTQYF. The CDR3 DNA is TGTGCCAGCAGCTTAGCGCGCCTTAGCGGGGCCCCCGATACGCAGTATTTT.

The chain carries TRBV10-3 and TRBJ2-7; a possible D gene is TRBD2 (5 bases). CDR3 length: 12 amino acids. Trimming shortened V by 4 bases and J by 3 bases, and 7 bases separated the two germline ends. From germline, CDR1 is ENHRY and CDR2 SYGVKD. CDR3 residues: CAISVEVYEQYF. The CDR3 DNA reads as TGTGCCATCAGTGTGGAGGTCTACGAGCAGTACTTC.

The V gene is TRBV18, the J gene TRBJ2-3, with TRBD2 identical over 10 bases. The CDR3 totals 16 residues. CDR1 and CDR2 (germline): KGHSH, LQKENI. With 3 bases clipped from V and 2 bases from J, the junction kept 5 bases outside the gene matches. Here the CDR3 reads CASSPGSGGATDTQYF. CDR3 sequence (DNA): TGTGCCAGCTCACCGGGGAGCGGGGGGGCCACAGATACGCAGTATTTT. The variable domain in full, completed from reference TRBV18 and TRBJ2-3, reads NAGVMQNPRHLVRRRGQEARLRCSPMKGHSHVYWYRQLPEEGLKFMVYLQKENIIDESGMPKERFSAEFPKEGPSILRIQQVVRGDSAAYFCASSPGSGGATDTQYFGPGTRLTVL.

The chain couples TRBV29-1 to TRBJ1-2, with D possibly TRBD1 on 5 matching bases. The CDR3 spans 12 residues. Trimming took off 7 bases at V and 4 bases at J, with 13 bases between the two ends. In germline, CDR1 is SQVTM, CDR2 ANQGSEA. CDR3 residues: CSAGEGAYGYTF. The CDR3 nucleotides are TGCAGCGCCGGGGAAGGGGCCTATGGCTACACCTTC.

CDR3: CASSEWRAAGGNTIYF. The DNA for the CDR3 is TGCGCCAGCAGTGAGTGGCGGGCAGCGGGAGGAAACACCATATATTTT. The rearrangement joins TRBV10-1 to TRBJ1-3; no reliable D call. Germline assignment: CDR1 WNHNN and CDR2 SYGVQD (reference sequence). The CDR3 is made up of 16 amino acids. With 1 base removed from V and 4 bases from J, the gap between germline ends came to 14 bases.

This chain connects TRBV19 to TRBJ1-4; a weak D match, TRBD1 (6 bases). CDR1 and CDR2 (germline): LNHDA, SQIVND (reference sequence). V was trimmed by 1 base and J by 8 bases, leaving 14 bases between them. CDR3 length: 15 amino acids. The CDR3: CASSIVSGAYEKLFF. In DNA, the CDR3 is TGTGCCAGTAGTATAGTCTCAGGGGCGTACGAAAAACTGTTTTTT. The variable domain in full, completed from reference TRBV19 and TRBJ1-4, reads DGGITQSPKYLFRKEGQNVTLSCEQNLNHDAMYWYRQDPGQGLRLIYYSQIVNDFQKGDIAEGYSVSREKKESFPLTVTSAQKNPTAFYLCASSIVSGAYEKLFFGSGTQLSVL.

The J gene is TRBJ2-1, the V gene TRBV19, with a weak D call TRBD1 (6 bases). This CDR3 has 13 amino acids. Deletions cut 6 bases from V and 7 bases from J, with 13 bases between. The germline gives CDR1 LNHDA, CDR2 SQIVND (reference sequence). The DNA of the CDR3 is TGTGCCAGTAGAGCCGGCAGGGGTAATGAGCAGTTCTTC. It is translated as CASRAGRGNEQFF.

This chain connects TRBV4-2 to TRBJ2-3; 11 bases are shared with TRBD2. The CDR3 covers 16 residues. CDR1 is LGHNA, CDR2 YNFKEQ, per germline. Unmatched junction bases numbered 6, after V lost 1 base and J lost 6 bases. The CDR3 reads CASSQALAGGRDTQYF. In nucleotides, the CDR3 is TGTGCCAGCAGCCAAGCCTTAGCGGGGGGGCGCGATACGCAGTATTTT.